The 14 T cell receptor beta chains below all came from one sample that was sequenced in a study of tumor and adjacent non-tumor tissue in lung cancer (dated by TCRdb to 2017 to 2018). RNA was isolated from bulk unsorted tissue, and RNA quality was assessed with a NanoDrop ND-1000 and an Agilent 2100. Library construction relied on multiplex PCR. Sequencer: Illumina HiSeq 2500. TCRbeta libraries were constructed through three rounds of nested PCR with primers (Table S4) according to protocols modified from ARM-PCR. Clones were called with MiXCR by TCRdb after fastp trimmed the public reads at Q25, and only in-frame beta chains were retained. Identical CDR3 protein sequences are pooled into one entry, listed with their most common genes and DNA. This sample gives 70,000 or so distinct CDR3 sequences in total; roughly 56% of them show up just once. 20% of the sample is held by the ten biggest clonotypes.

The sequenced sample was lung tumor tissue. These receptor sequences come from a man in his fifties or sixties with non-small cell lung cancer.

The V gene is TRBV5-1, the J gene TRBJ1-1; D gene uncertain. Trimming pared 5 bases from V and 4 bases from J, leaving 15 bases between. The CDR3 has 14 amino acids. From germline, CDR1 is SGHRS and CDR2 YFSETQ. The CDR3 region has the DNA TGCGCCAGCAGTTCCGGGATAGGTGGCACTGAAGCTTTCTTT. Encoded protein: CASSSGIGGTEAFF.

Concerning this clonotype itself: The missing conserved phenylalanine or tryptophan at the end of this CDR3 makes a read error likely. V usage is TRBV11-2 and J usage is TRBJ1-6; no definite D call. The CDR3 covers 16 residues. Per germline, CDR1 SGHAT and CDR2 FQNNGV. The CDR3 bases are TGTGCCAGCAGCTTCTCGGGATACAACTATAATTCGCCCCTCCACCTT. Encoded protein: CASSFSGYNYNSPLHL.

This clonotype was seen ten or more times. The J gene is TRBJ2-3, the V gene TRBV6-1, with 8 positions matching TRBD1. Trimming took 5 bases from V and 2 from J; bases not matched to a gene: 6. Germline loops: CDR1 MNHNS, CDR2 SASEGT. The CDR3 sequence is 15 residues long. The CDR3 is CASSPWGQATDTQYF. In DNA form, the CDR3 reads TGTGCCAGCAGTCCTTGGGGACAGGCCACAGATACGCAGTATTTT.

This clonotype was detected a few times. It may be a read error: a sequence one base away is much more abundant. The genes are TRBV6-6 and TRBJ2-7; 7 nucleotides line up with TRBD2. The germline V gene has CDR1 MNHNY and CDR2 SVGAGI (reference sequence). This CDR3 contains 14 residues. V gave up 6 bases and J gave up 4 bases; unmatched junction bases: 9. This CDR3 is CASSSRTSQYEQYF. The CDR3 region has the DNA TGTGCCAGCAGCTCCCGGACTAGTCAGTACGAGCAGTACTTC.

Points on this clonotype: This clone may be a read error of a much larger clone one base away. The chain is built from TRBV6-1 and TRBJ2-3; 8 nucleotides agree with TRBD2. The CDR3 spans 15 residues. Germline CDR1 and CDR2: MNHNS and SASEGT. As DNA, the CDR3 is TGTGCCAGCCGGCGAGCGGGAGTGGGCACATATACGCAGTATTTT. It is translated as CASRRAGVGTYTQYF.

This clonotype was detected a few times. The gene calls are TRBV5-6 and TRBJ1-4; TRBD1 matches at 7 bases. J was trimmed by 10 bases and V by 6 bases; bases with no gene match: 9. Per germline, CDR1 SGHDT and CDR2 YYEEEE. The CDR3 extends over 13 amino acids. In nucleotides, the CDR3 is TGTGCCAGCAAAAACAGGGGAGGAGGAAAACTGTTTTTT. Encoded protein: CASKNRGGGKLFF.

For this clonotype: With a much larger clone just one base away, this may be a read error. The rearrangement joins TRBV30 to TRBJ1-2; D may be TRBD1 (5 bases). This CDR3 is 15 amino acids long. Germline V gene data show CDR1 as GTSNPN and CDR2 as SVGIG (reference sequence). CDR3 nucleotides: TGTGCCTTGAGTGTACCCGACAGCGCTAACTATGGCTACACCTTC. Translating gives CALSVPDSANYGYTF.

A note on this clonotype: The junction does not match germline at one end; this may be a read error. V is TRBV12-3 or TRBV12-4 and J is TRBJ2-7, with D maybe TRBD1 (6 bases). The CDR3 contains 12 residues. CDR3 sequence (DNA): TGTGTCAGCAGTGTTCACAGGGACGAGCAGTACTTC. Translated: CVSSVHRDEQYF.

The V call is TRBV28, the J call TRBJ2-5; 10 bases fit TRBD1. This CDR3 has 14 amino acids. Germline V gene data show CDR1 as MDHEN and CDR2 as SYDVKM. After removal of 7 bases from V and 5 bases from J, the junction contained 7 bases not matched to a gene. Here the CDR3 DNA reads TGTGCCAGCACCGGGACAGGGGAGTGGGAGACCCAGTACTTC. Its translation: CASTGTGEWETQYF.

In this sample, this clonotype turned up many times. The chain recombines TRBV6-1 with TRBJ1-5; maybe TRBD1 (6 bases). V shed 5 bases and J shed 3 bases, with 8 bases lying between them. The germline V gene encodes CDR1 MNHNS and CDR2 SASEGT. The CDR3 has 13 residues. The CDR3 protein is CASSTGTNQPQHF. Here the CDR3 DNA reads TGTGCCAGCAGTACAGGGACCAATCAGCCCCAGCATTTT.

Here the CDR3 reads CAGSQQGQGVYNEQFF. The CDR3 nucleotides read TGCGCCGGTAGCCAACAAGGGCAGGGGGTCTACAATGAGCAGTTCTTC. The rearrangement joins TRBV4-1 to TRBJ2-1; 7 nucleotides align to TRBD1. Germline values: CDR1 MGHRA, CDR2 YSYEKL. Trimming cost V 11 bases and J 3 bases; bases outside gene matches: 16. CDR3 size: 16 residues.

On this clonotype itself: A much larger clone differs from this one at a single base, so this may be a read error. This CDR3 is CASRSHYRTSIDTQYF. For the CDR3, the DNA is TGTGCCAGCAGATCACATTACAGGACTAGCATAGATACGCAGTATTTT. The rearrangement links TRBV11-2 to TRBJ2-3; 8 bases are shared with TRBD2. This CDR3 region has 16 residues. Germline lookup yields CDR1 SGHAT and CDR2 FQNNGV.

In the case of this clonotype: A much larger clone lies one base from this, so it may be a read error. The V gene is TRBV7-8, the J gene TRBJ2-7; D is possibly TRBD1 (7 bases). The germline CDR1 and CDR2 sequences are SGHVS and FQNEAQ. The CDR3 consists of 14 residues. CDR3 residues: CANSLAGQGGEQYF. The CDR3 nucleotides are TGTGCCAACAGCTTAGCTGGTCAGGGGGGCGAGCAGTACTTC.

About this clonotype itself: A much larger clone differs by one base, so this may be a read error. The V and J genes are TRBV28 and TRBJ1-3; D uncertain. Germline V CDR1 and CDR2: MDHEN, SYDVKM. The CDR3 consists of 17 residues. In nucleotides, the CDR3 is TGTGCCAGCAGTGAACAAACTGGACGGAGAACTGGAGACACCATATATTTT. It codes for CASSEQTGRRTGDTIYF.